The TCR beta chain under discussion was sequenced for a study of shared clonotypes between healthy human individuals. Overall study context: For every donor, three CD4 naive, three CD4 memory, two CD8 naive and one CD8 memory plates were used.

CDR1 and CDR2 from the germline V gene are MDHEN and SYDVKM. The CDR3 covers 15 residues. Trimming took 8 bases from V and 1 from J, leaving 14 bases between them. The repertoire was sequenced with immunoSEQ multiplex PCR; TCRdb's copy has only in-frame clones and lacks some. There are some 2,500,000 clones in the sample; 80% to 95% occur only once, and 0.36% lies in the top ten. The source is a man aged 18 to 29 in good health. Some clones in this sample may be carry-over from other donors' samples. The specimen sequenced was naive CD4+ T cells from PBMCs. Subset defined: CD45RA+ positively selected. This chain joins TRBV28 and TRBJ2-2, with D perhaps matching TRBD2 (5 bases). For the CDR3, the DNA is TGTGCCAGCTGGGCGGGCCGGAAGAACACCGGGGAGCTGTTTTTT. Translating it yields CASWAGRKNTGELFF.